This entry lists 25 T cell receptor beta chains sequenced from one sample in a study of T cell changes during pregnancy in multiple sclerosis. The protocol was immunoSEQ multiplex PCR, while the TCRdb copy is restricted to in-frame clones and leaves out a portion. This sample has tens of thousands of clones, with roughly 88% found just once. Here the sequenced sample was peripheral blood, taken in the third trimester of pregnancy. All receptors derive from a female donor in good health, enrolled as a control in a pregnancy study.

V usage is TRBV11-2 and J usage is TRBJ2-5; D might be TRBD1 (6 bases). Germline-derived CDR1 and CDR2 are SGHAT and FQNNGV. The CDR3 loop spans 13 amino acids. The V end lost 6 bases, the J end lost 2 bases, and 10 bases lay between the germline ends. CDR3: CASSRDIQETQYF. The CDR3 DNA follows: TGTGCCAGCAGTCGGGACATTCAAGAGACCCAGTACTTC.

J is TRBJ1-1 and V is TRBV15; no definite D call. This CDR3 contains 14 residues. V lost 0 bases and J lost 3, with 8 bases in between. Germline-derived CDR1 and CDR2 are LNHNV and YYDKDF (reference sequence). The CDR3 is CATSRDRRDTEAFF. The CDR3 region has the DNA TGTGCCACCAGCAGAGATCGGCGGGACACTGAAGCTTTCTTT.

V usage is TRBV4-3 and J usage is TRBJ2-2, with 10 nucleotides matching TRBD2. CDR1 LGHNA and CDR2 YSLEER come from the germline V gene. The CDR3 sequence is 17 residues long. The V segment lost 0 bases and the J segment 8 bases; nucleotides outside the gene matches: 9. CDR3 coding DNA: TGCGCCAGCAGCCAAGATAGGGCTAGCGGGGGAGGTGGGGAGCTGTTTTTT. Translating it yields CASSQDRASGGGGELFF.

The V and J genes are TRBV4-2 and TRBJ1-4; D remains unclear. Germline CDR1 and CDR2: LGHNA and YNFKEQ. The CDR3 sequence is 16 residues long. With 1 base removed from V and 3 bases from J, the gap between germline ends came to 12 bases. The CDR3 loop is CASSQVRGNPNEKLFF. The CDR3 DNA follows: TGTGCCAGCAGCCAAGTAAGAGGCAACCCTAATGAAAAACTGTTTTTT.

V and J are TRBV7-2 and TRBJ2-1; 8 bases are a match to TRBD2. Unmatched junction bases numbered 1, after V lost 1 base and J lost 2 bases. The germline CDR1 and CDR2 sequences are SGHTA and FQGNSA. This CDR3 spans 15 amino acids. This CDR3 reads CASSLEGLAYNEQFF. CDR3 coding DNA: TGTGCCAGCAGCTTAGAGGGACTAGCCTACAATGAGCAGTTCTTC.

The chain employs TRBV20-1 and TRBJ1-1, with D hard to call. This CDR3 is built from 10 residues. Germline V gene sequence: CDR1 DFQATT, CDR2 SNEGSKA (reference sequence). The germline V and J ends were trimmed by 5 bases and 3 bases, with 4 bases remaining between them. In DNA form, the CDR3 reads TGCAGTGCTTCATACACTGAAGCTTTCTTT. Encoded protein: CSASYTEAFF.

This sequence joins TRBV5-4 and TRBJ2-5, with D possibly being TRBD1 (5 bases). This CDR3 spans 14 amino acids. Germline CDR1 is SGHNT and CDR2 is YYREEE (reference sequence). Deletions cut 3 bases from V and 1 base from J, with 10 bases between. Here the CDR3 reads CASSSRQSQETQYF. CDR3 nucleotides: TGTGCCAGCAGCTCAAGACAGTCCCAAGAGACCCAGTACTTC.

V usage is TRBV4-2 and J usage is TRBJ2-3, with 10 bases aligning to TRBD2. After removal of 0 bases from V and 1 base from J, the junction contained 4 bases not matched to a gene. The V gene's germline CDR1 is LGHNA and CDR2 YNFKEQ. CDR3 length: 17 residues. CDR3: CASSQDWTSGGTDTQYF. The CDR3, as DNA: TGTGCCAGCAGCCAAGACTGGACTAGCGGTGGCACAGATACGCAGTATTTT.

V usage is TRBV15 and J usage is TRBJ2-7; D is uncertain. The germline V gene has CDR1 LNHNV and CDR2 YYDKDF (reference sequence). V was pared by 5 bases and J by 2 bases, with 19 bases between. The CDR3 is 16 residues long. The CDR3 loop is CATSRIQAQAAYEQYF. The CDR3 coding sequence is TGTGCCACCAGCCGTATCCAGGCGCAGGCCGCCTACGAGCAGTACTTC.

The chain recombines TRBV4-1 with TRBJ2-1; TRBD1 matches at 7 bases. With 3 bases clipped from V and 4 bases from J, the junction kept 9 bases outside the gene matches. Per germline, CDR1 MGHRA and CDR2 YSYEKL. The CDR3 length is 16 residues. The chain's CDR3 is CASSQRRDRLYNEQFF. In nucleotides, the CDR3 is TGCGCCAGCAGCCAGCGCAGGGACAGATTATACAATGAGCAGTTCTTC.

The chain links TRBV9 to TRBJ1-6, with a weak D call TRBD1 (6 bases). The V gene's germline CDR1 is SGDLS and CDR2 YYNGEE. The germline V and J ends were trimmed by 0 bases and 10 bases, with 11 bases remaining between them. There are 14 residues in the CDR3. Here the CDR3 reads CASSVVGAGSPLHF. CDR3 nucleotides: TGTGCCAGCAGCGTAGTGGGGGCCGGATCACCCCTCCACTTT.

This chain uses TRBV5-6 with TRBJ2-7, with TRBD2 identical over 9 bases. CDR3 length: 14 amino acids. Germline trimming cut 1 base from V and 3 bases from J; bases unmatched to any gene: 2. Germline V gene lookup returns CDR1 SGHDT and CDR2 YYEEEE. The CDR3 loop is CASSLIAGDYEQYF. DNA for the CDR3: TGTGCCAGCAGCTTGATAGCGGGAGACTACGAGCAGTACTTC. Full variable domain (remainder filled in from reference TRBV5-6 and TRBJ2-7): DAGVTQSPTHLIKTRGQQVTLRCSPKSGHDTVSWYQQALGQGPQFIFQYYEEEERQRGNFPDRFSGHQFPNYSSELNVNALLLGDSALYLCASSLIAGDYEQYFGPGTRLTVT.

This chain connects TRBV13 to TRBJ2-7, with D unclear. This CDR3 region has 11 residues. Germline CDR1 is PRHDT and CDR2 is FYEKMQ (reference sequence). The germline V and J ends were trimmed by 4 bases and 1 base, with 2 bases remaining between them. As DNA, the CDR3 is TGTGCCAGCAGCTCATCCTACGAGCAGTACTTC. This codes for CASSSSYEQYF.

The rearrangement joins TRBV7-9 to TRBJ2-2, with 7 bases fitting TRBD1. Germline-derived CDR1 and CDR2 are SEHNR and FQNEAQ (reference sequence). V trimming: 4 bases; J trimming: 1 base; junction bases outside the gene matches: 9. The CDR3 is 17 amino acids. CDR3 residues: CASSSRDSPLNTGELFF. The DNA of the CDR3 is TGTGCCAGCAGCTCCCGGGACAGCCCTTTGAACACCGGGGAGCTGTTTTTT. Complete variable domain (other parts from reference TRBV7-9 and TRBJ2-2): DTGVSQNPRHKITKRGQNVTFRCDPISEHNRLYWYRQTLGQGPEFLTYFQNEAQLEKSRLLSDRFSAERPKGSFSTLEIQRTEQGDSAMYLCASSSRDSPLNTGELFFGEGSRLTVL.

This clone was detected once. This chain uses TRBV4-1 with TRBJ2-1, with 9 bases fitting TRBD2. Germline trimming cut 3 bases from V and 5 bases from J; bases unmatched to any gene: 8. The CDR3 is 16 amino acids. The germline V gene has CDR1 MGHRA and CDR2 YSYEKL. DNA for the CDR3: TGCGCCAGCAGCCACGACCTAGCGGGACCCCACAATGAGCAGTTCTTC. Amino acid sequence: CASSHDLAGPHNEQFF.

In this sample, this clone turned up once. V and J are TRBV27 and TRBJ2-1; 7 bases agree with TRBD1. Trimming at V came to 5 bases and at J to 2 bases, leaving 3 bases not matched to a gene. The CDR3 has 14 amino acids. Germline CDR1 is MNHEY and CDR2 is SMNVEV (reference sequence). The CDR3 here is CASSPGTAYNEQFF. DNA of the CDR3: TGTGCCAGCAGTCCCGGGACAGCCTACAATGAGCAGTTCTTC.

The chain recombines TRBV6-6 with TRBJ1-5; 9 bases are shared with TRBD1. The J segment lost 5 bases and the V segment lost 6 bases, leaving 2 bases of the junction unmatched. CDR3 length: 13 amino acids. The germline V gene has CDR1 MNHNY and CDR2 SVGAGI (reference sequence). For the CDR3, the DNA is TGTGCCAGCAGCAGACAGGGGGATCAGCCCCAGCATTTT. As protein: CASSRQGDQPQHF.

V is TRBV25-1 and J is TRBJ2-7; 7 bases line up with TRBD2. The ends lost 4 bases at V and 6 bases at J; junction bases unmatched: 9. This CDR3 spans 14 amino acids. Germline loops: CDR1 MGHDK, CDR2 SYGVNS. CDR3 sequence reads: CASSGLGGGAEQYF. The CDR3 region has the DNA TGTGCCAGCAGTGGCCTTGGGGGAGGGGCCGAGCAGTACTTC.

The genes are TRBV10-2 and TRBJ1-5; TRBD1 matches 8 bases. Trimming cost V 0 bases and J 6 bases; bases outside gene matches: 7. Germline V gives CDR1 WSHSY, CDR2 SAAADI. CDR3 length equals 16 residues. The CDR3: CASSESAGGLGQPQHF. The CDR3 DNA reads TGCGCCAGCAGTGAGTCGGCAGGGGGCCTGGGTCAGCCCCAGCATTTT.

The chain links TRBV5-5 to TRBJ2-5; D is possibly TRBD1 (5 bases). Per the germline V gene, CDR1 is SGHKS and CDR2 is YYEKEE (reference sequence). Deletions cut 0 bases from V and 2 bases from J, with 8 bases between. This CDR3 has 14 amino acids. CDR3 nucleotide sequence: TGTGCCAGCAGCTTGGAGGGGCAACAAGAGACCCAGTACTTC. It specifies CASSLEGQQETQYF.

V is TRBV7-7 and J is TRBJ2-2; D perhaps matches TRBD1 (6 bases). CDR1 is SSHAT and CDR2 is FNYEAQ in the germline V gene (reference sequence). The V end lost 6 bases, the J end lost 6 bases, and 14 bases lay between the germline ends. This CDR3 contains 14 residues. The CDR3 region is CASRKEGVAGELFF. The CDR3 bases are TGTGCCAGCAGAAAAGAGGGGGTTGCCGGGGAGCTGTTTTTT.

J is TRBJ1-1 and V is TRBV5-1; tentative D call: TRBD1 (6 bases). The CDR3 length is 16 residues. From germline, CDR1 is SGHRS and CDR2 YFSETQ. Trimming took 0 bases from V and 7 from J, leaving 19 bases between them. DNA for the CDR3: TGCGCCAGCAGCTTGGTCTCTAGCGGGGGGGCGAGTGAAGCTTTCTTT. It codes for CASSLVSSGGASEAFF.

The V call is TRBV2, the J call TRBJ1-2; D call uncertain. Germline-derived CDR1 and CDR2 are SNHLY and FYNNEI. The CDR3 is 13 residues long. Trimming pared 5 bases from V and 4 bases from J, leaving 11 bases between. This CDR3 reads CASSRIPLYGYTF. In DNA, the CDR3 is TGTGCCAGCAGTCGTATCCCTCTCTATGGCTACACCTTC.

The J gene is TRBJ2-5, the V gene TRBV7-9, with 8 bases fitting TRBD2. Germline CDR1 reads SEHNR; CDR2 reads FQNEAQ (reference sequence). V dropped 3 bases and J dropped 4; count of bases not matched to a gene: 10. This CDR3 is built from 16 residues. CDR3: CASSFVVGGGGETQYF. For the CDR3, the DNA is TGTGCCAGCAGCTTTGTGGTCGGGGGGGGAGGAGAGACCCAGTACTTC.

V gene TRBV18 combines with J gene TRBJ1-2, with D possibly being TRBD1 (5 bases). Trimming took 3 bases from V and 6 from J, leaving 11 bases between them. From germline, CDR1 is KGHSH and CDR2 LQKENI. There are 13 residues in the CDR3. The CDR3 nucleotides are TGTGCCAGCTCACCGGAGGCGGGGGATGGCTACACCTTC. As protein: CASSPEAGDGYTF.